Listed here is a single TCR beta chain. This clone was counted a single time. Its target antigen remains unknown. No base quality information exists; no much larger clone differs at one position. Whole blood was collected in K2EDTA tubes by collaborating institutions according to the institutions' own protocols. For TCRbeta analysis, collaborator samples were shipped as frozen whole blood, as isolated PBMCs, or as DNA extracted from either sample type. The CDR3 has 19 amino acids, counting the end cysteine and phenylalanine. The kept DNA is CDR3 alone, 57 bases in frame from the first base. The junction shows trimming of 4 bases on V and 6 bases on J, and the gene matches do not reach 14 bases of it. From a lookup of the germline V gene (reference sequence), CDR1 and CDR2 are MNHEY and SMNVEV. This record belongs to a study of blood T cell repertoires in COVID-19 (dated by TCRdb to 2018 to 2021). For the wider study: Collaborator samples came from the United States, Italy and Spain and covered acute and convalescent phases of COVID-19. The material from the prospective study consisted of cDNA or gDNA derived from T cells, B-cell-depleted T cells, or PBMCs. Deeply sampled blood TCRbeta repertoires from subjects exposed to, actively infected with, or recovered from COVID-19 were included in the dataset. A freely available public database, intended as a resource for researchers studying the immune response to SARS-CoV-2, is where the repertoires were released. Samples were obtained from the ongoing ImmuneRACE study (first 160 participants) and from 1,254 subjects provided by 6 global collaborators. The sample metadata nearly always contained a de-identified subject ID, COVID-19 status, age in years and sex. HLA class I and class II types, where available, came from metadata supplied by the sample provider rather than from assay-based typing. Results and caveats for the whole study, not just this receptor: The quantity of clinical and demographic metadata differed by source and by participant and was supplied without curation.

TCRbeta CDR3 regions were amplified from genomic DNA using the immunoSEQ Assay, a bias-controlled multiplex PCR. The paper's processing steps were these. Within the assay, amplification of reference gene primers was used to estimate how many nucleated cells each sample contained. To quantify the absolute abundance of each unique TCRbeta CDR3 rearrangement, sequence reads were collapsed and filtered. For each sample, productive Simpson clonality was calculated as the square root of Simpson's diversity index over productive rearrangements. TCRdb's version of the immuneACCESS table is confined to in-frame rearrangements and falls short of the full clone set. An unresolved V gene accounts for under half of the shortfall where checked; the remainder is of unknown origin. Clonal size and the V and J genes are those of that table, whereas D and trimming came from the DNA. The sample has some 280,000 clones on record, approximately 86% of them singletons. Jointly, the top ten make up around 3.9% of the sample.

The chain is made from TRBV27 and TRBJ2-1; TRBD2 aligns with 14 central bases. Source material: peripheral blood. The sequence derives from a woman aged 50 to 60 with active or convalescent COVID-19. Here is the DNA: TGTGCCAGCAGTTGGAGGCGACTAGCGGGAGGGAATCGGGTCAATGAGCAGTTCTTC. Its translation is CASSWRRLAGGNRVNEQFF.